This T cell receptor (beta chain) was retrieved from a study of blood T cells in healthy people across ages (dated by TCRdb to the mid-2010s). With respect to the entire study: In model experiments, template switching captured about one uniquely barcoded TCR beta cDNA molecule for every two T cells. Using deep sequencing normalized with unique cDNA molecular identifiers, the study measured how TCR beta repertoire diversity changes with age. The donors were divided into four age groups: young (average roughly 17 years), middle-aged (roughly 40), aged (62) and long-lived (roughly 86). Two additional independent replicas of 1 million unique cDNA reads from the same blood draw were analyzed for two donors (one aged 18 to 30 and one aged 80 or older).

The paper as a whole reports these results and caveats: Because donor CMV infection status was unknown, age-related changes in expanded clonotypes were potentially confounded. Because profiling used bulk unsorted PBMCs, naive and antigen-experienced compartments could not be compared conclusively. Total diversity estimates from one million sequenced T cells were considered lower bounds and underestimates. There was a strong correlation between observed TCR beta diversity and the percentage of naive T cells measured by flow cytometry. Compared with the aged group, the long-lived group had more naive CD4+ T cells, fewer expanded clones and increased TCR diversity, a pattern suggesting age selection. Observed TCR beta diversity per million T cells fell roughly linearly with age, and a significant reduction was already apparent by age about 43.

Relative to germline, V is 5 bases shorter and J is 6 bases shorter, with 7 bases between their ends. The CDR3, from cysteine to phenylalanine, totals 12 residues. The retained sequence is limited to the CDR3, 36 bases, with the frame set at the first base. As for this clonotype: It lacks a known antigen. No base quality information exists; no much larger clone differs at one position.

Donors were about 36 systemically healthy Caucasian individuals from Russia aged roughly 6 to 90 years. Each donor gave about 11 milliliters of peripheral blood, drawn into EDTA-treated Vacutainer tubes. PBMCs were isolated by Ficoll-Paque density-gradient centrifugation, with at least 6.5 million obtained per sample. Trizol reagent was used to extract total RNA from PBMCs, with at least 6 micrograms per sample. For every donor, an aliquot of PBMCs went through flow cytometry to measure the percentages of naive CD45RAhigh/CD27high T cells. Libraries were built with 5' RACE. TCRdb lists the instrument as Illumina HiSeq 2500. The second PCR ran for about 6 to 12 cycles and used a J-beta primer mix along with a sample-barcoded 5' primer. Each TCR beta cDNA molecule received a unique molecular identifier from a template-switch 5' adaptor carrying 12 random nucleotides. Each sample yielded at least 2.5 million CDR3-containing paired-end reads. The Mint cDNA synthesis kit, primed by a TRBC-specific oligonucleotide, was used to synthesize first-strand cDNA from all RNA. Following uracil-DNA glycosylase treatment, all cDNA underwent a first 18-cycle PCR with the universal primers M1SS and BC2_uni_R. On the authors' methods: Normalization of each sample was performed by random selection of 1 million high-quality reads, each carrying a distinct molecular identifier. Reads with shared molecular identifiers were discarded instead of being binned into consensus sequences. MiTCR, with a Q25 quality threshold and the strictest error-elimination algorithm, was used for CDR3 identification, clonotype clustering and error correction. A nonparametric unseen species model using Euler transformation provided a lower-bound estimate of total TCR beta diversity. TCRdb trimmed the raw reads at Q25, called clones with MiXCR and kept productive beta chains. Entries that share a CDR3 protein sequence are merged under the most common genes and DNA. The V and J calls and clone size are TCRdb's, not the authors'. The sample has roughly 800,000 distinct CDR3 sequences on record, around a quarter of them singletons. The ten largest clones represent 2.5% to 3.5% of the sample.

The same data also went into a second study, on T cells of mothers and their children. That second publication adds: The donors were nine systemically healthy Caucasian individuals, made up of three mothers and their six children. cDNA synthesis used all of the extracted RNA, with approximately 1.4 ug of RNA in each 15 ul reaction. In the second PCR, sample barcodes and 2-4 random nucleotides were introduced via the M1S primer. Each mother yielded over 10 million TCR beta CDR3 reads and each child 2.5 million to 3 million reads. In both related and unrelated pairs, thymic selection shapes the output of TCR recombination in a similar way, with inherited differences having only a minor effect. Normalized repertoire overlap was always slightly but never significantly higher in related than unrelated mother-child pairs. No persistent microchimeric T cell clones were found, with a detection sensitivity of 75 to 100 clones per million clonotypes. In the study, deep NGS was used to compare the TCR beta repertoires of mothers and children, and features distinguishing related mother-child pairs from unrelated individuals were sought. On average, the children were roughly 10 +/- 4 years old, while the mothers were around 42 +/- 4 years old. After adapters were ligated using NEBNext reagents, the libraries underwent 100+100 nt paired-end sequencing on an Illumina HiSeq 2000. To prevent cross-contamination, the mother and child libraries were prepared one month apart and sequenced in separate runs. For each donor, somewhere between about 450,000 and 2,200,000 distinct TCR beta clonotypes were identified. Naive TCR beta clonotypes were estimated from low-frequency clonotypes matched to each donor's FACS-determined naive share, without sorting.

The sequence derives from a boy younger than 18 in good health. Recombination linked TRBV12-3 or TRBV12-4 to TRBJ2-2; no D gene is confidently identified. The sequenced sample was blood. The CDR3 reads CASSPYPGELFF. In nucleotides, the sequence is TGTGCCAGCAGTCCCTATCCCGGGGAGCTGTTTTTT.